This T cell receptor beta chain was profiled in a study of blood T cell repertoires in COVID-19. The germline V gene has CDR1 SGHVS and CDR2 FNYEAQ. The CDR3 spans 16 residues. V dropped 5 bases and J dropped 2 bases, with 19 bases sitting between them. Grouping used clinical history reported by participants in a survey and questionnaire. Assay used: immunoSEQ multiplex PCR; TCRdb lists only in-frame clones, some missing. This sample yields about 440,000 clones, of which roughly 87% are seen a single time; 0.6% to 0.7% belongs to the top ten. The sequence was collected from a man aged 18 to 35 who had recovered from COVID-19. The sequenced sample consisted of PBMCs or T cells enriched from blood (not recorded which). The rearrangement joins TRBV7-6 to TRBJ2-7, with D maybe TRBD1 (5 bases). The CDR3 sequence is CASSPMTATSPYEQYF. The CDR3 region has the DNA TGTGCCAGCAGCCCCATGACAGCGACAAGCCCCTACGAGCAGTACTTC.